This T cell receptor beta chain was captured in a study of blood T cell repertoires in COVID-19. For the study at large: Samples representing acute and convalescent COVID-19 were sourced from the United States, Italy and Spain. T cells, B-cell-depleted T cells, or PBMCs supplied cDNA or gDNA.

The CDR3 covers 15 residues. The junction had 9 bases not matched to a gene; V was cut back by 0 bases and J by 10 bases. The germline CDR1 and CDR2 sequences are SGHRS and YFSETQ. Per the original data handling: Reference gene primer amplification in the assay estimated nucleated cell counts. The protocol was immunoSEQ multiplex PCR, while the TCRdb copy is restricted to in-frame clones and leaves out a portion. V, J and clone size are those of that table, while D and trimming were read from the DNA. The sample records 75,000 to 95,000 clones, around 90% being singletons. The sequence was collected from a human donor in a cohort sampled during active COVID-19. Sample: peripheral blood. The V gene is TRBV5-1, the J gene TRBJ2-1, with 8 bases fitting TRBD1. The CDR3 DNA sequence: TGCGCCAGCAGCTTGGCCTCTGACAGGGGCCGGGAGCAGTTCTTC. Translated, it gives CASSLASDRGREQFF.